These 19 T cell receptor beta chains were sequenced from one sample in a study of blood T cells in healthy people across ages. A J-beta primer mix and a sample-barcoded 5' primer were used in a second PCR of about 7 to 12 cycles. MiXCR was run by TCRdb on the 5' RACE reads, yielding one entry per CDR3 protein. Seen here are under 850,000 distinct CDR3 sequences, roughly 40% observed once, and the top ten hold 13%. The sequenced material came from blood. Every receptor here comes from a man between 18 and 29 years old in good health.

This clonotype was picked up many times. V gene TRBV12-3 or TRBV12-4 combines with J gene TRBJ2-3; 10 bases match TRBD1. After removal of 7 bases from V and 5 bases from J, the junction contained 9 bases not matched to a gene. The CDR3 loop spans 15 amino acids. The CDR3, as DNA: TGTGCCAGCAATCCTGCGACAGGGGGCTTAGATACGCAGTATTTT. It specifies CASNPATGGLDTQYF.

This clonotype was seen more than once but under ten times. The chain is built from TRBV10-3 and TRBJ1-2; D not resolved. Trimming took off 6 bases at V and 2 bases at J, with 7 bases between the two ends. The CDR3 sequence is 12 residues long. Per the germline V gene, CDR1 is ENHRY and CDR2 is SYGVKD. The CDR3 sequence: CAIRDRNYGYTF. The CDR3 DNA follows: TGTGCCATCAGGGATCGGAACTATGGCTACACCTTC.

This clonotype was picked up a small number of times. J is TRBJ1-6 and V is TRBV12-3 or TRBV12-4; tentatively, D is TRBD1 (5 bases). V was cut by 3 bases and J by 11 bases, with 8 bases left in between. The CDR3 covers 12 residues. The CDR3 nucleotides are TGTGCCAGCAGTTTTACGGGGGCACCCCTCCACTTT. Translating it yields CASSFTGAPLHF.

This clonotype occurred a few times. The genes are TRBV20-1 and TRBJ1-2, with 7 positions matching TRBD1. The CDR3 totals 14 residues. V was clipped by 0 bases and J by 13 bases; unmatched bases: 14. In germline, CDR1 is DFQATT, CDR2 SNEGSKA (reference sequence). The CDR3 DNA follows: TGCAGTGCTAGAGATGTTGGGGACAGCCAGATTTCCACCTTC. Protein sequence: CSARDVGDSQISTF.

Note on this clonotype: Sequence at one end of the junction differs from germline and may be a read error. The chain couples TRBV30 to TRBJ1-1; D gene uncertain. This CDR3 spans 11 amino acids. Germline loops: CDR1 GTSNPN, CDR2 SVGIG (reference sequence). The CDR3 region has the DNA TGTGCCGGGAGTGCCAACACTGAAGCTTTCTTT. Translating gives CAGSANTEAFF.

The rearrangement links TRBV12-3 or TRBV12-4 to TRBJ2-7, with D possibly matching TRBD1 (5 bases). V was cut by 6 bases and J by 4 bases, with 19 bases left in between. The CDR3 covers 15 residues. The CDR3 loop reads CASSPRVPKPYEQYF. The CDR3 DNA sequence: TGTGCCAGCAGCCCCAGGGTGCCCAAACCTTACGAGCAGTACTTC.

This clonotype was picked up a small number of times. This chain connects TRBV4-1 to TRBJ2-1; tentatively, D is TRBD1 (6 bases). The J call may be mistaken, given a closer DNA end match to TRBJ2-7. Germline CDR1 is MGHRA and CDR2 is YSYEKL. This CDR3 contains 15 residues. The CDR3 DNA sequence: TGCGCCAGCAGCCCACGGGACACCAACTACAATGAGCAGTACTTC. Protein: CASSPRDTNYNEQYF.

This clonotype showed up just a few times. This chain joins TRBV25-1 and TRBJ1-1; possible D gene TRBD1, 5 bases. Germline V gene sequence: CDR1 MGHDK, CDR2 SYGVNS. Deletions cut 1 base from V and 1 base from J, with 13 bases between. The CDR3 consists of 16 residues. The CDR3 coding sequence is TGTGCCAGCAGTGAATGGGGGAACGAGGGGAACACTGAAGCTTTCTTT. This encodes CASSEWGNEGNTEAFF.

As DNA, the CDR3 is TGTGCCAGCAGCCCCCGGGACCCAACCTACGAGCAGTACTTC. Encoded protein: CASSPRDPTYEQYF. The genes are TRBV7-2 and TRBJ2-7; D could derive from TRBD1 or TRBD2 (5 bases each). The CDR3 runs to 14 residues. Trimming stripped 5 bases from V and 2 bases from J, with 13 bases between. Germline V lookup: CDR1 SGHTA, CDR2 FQGNSA.

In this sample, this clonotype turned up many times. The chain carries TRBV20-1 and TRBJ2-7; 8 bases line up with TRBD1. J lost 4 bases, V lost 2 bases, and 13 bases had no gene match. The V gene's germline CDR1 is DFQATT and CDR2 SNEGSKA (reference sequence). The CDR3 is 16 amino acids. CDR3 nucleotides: TGCAGTGCTAGATCGTCAATCAGGGGGCCGGTATACGAGCAGTACTTC. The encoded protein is CSARSSIRGPVYEQYF.

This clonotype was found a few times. In DNA form, the CDR3 reads TGTGCCAGCAGCCCACCGACAGGGGGGAACACTGAAGCTTTCTTT. Protein: CASSPPTGGNTEAFF. The rearrangement joins TRBV7-9 to TRBJ1-1, with 9 bases aligning to TRBD1. Trimming removed 5 bases from V and 1 base from J; junction bases left unmatched: 5. The CDR3 is 15 residues long. In germline, CDR1 is SEHNR, CDR2 FQNEAQ (reference sequence). Full variable domain (remainder filled in from reference TRBV7-9 and TRBJ1-1): DTGVSQNPRHKITKRGQNVTFRCDPISEHNRLYWYRQTLGQGPEFLTYFQNEAQLEKSRLLSDRFSAERPKGSFSTLEIQRTEQGDSAMYLCASSPPTGGNTEAFFGQGTRLTVV.

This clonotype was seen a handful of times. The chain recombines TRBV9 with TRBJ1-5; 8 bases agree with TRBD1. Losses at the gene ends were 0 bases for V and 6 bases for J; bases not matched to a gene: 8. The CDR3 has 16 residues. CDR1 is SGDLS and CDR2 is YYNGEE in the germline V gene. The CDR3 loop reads CASSVGAGGVGQPQHF. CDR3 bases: TGTGCCAGCAGCGTAGGAGCAGGGGGCGTCGGTCAGCCCCAGCATTTT.

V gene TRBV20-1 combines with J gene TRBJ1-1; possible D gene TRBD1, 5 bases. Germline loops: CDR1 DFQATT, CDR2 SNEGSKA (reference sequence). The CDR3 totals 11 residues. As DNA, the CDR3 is TGCAGCAACCGGGGGAGCACTGAAGCTTTCTTT. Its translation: CSNRGSTEAFF.

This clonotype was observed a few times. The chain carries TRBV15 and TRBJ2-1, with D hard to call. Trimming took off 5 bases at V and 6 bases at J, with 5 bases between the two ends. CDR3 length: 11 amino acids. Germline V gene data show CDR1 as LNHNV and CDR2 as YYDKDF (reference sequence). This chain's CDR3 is CATSGRNEQFF. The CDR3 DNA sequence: TGTGCCACCAGCGGCCGCAATGAGCAGTTCTTC.

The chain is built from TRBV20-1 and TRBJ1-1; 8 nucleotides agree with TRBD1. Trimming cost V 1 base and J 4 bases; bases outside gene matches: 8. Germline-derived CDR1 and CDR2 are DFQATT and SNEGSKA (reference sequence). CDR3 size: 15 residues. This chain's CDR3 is CSARVRSGGLTEAFF. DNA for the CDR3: TGCAGTGCTAGAGTCCGTTCAGGGGGCCTCACTGAAGCTTTCTTT.

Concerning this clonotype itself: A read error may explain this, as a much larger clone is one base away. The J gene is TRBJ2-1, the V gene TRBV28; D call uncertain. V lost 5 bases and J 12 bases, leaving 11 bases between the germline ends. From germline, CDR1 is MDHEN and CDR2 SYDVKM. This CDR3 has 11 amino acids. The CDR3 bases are TGTGCCAGCAGTACTCGTGGGATGCAGTTCTTC. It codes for CASSTRGMQFF.

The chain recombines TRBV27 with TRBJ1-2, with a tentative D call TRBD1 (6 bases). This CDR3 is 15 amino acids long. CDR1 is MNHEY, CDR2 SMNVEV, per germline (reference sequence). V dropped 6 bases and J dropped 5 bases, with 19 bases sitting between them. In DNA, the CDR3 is TGTGCCAGCAGCCTTCAACAGGGATTGGGTTATGGCTACACCTTC. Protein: CASSLQQGLGYGYTF.

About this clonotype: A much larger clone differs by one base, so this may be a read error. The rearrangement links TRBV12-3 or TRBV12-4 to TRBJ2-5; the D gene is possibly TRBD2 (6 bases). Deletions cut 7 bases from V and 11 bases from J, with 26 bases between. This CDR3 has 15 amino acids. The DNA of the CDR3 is TGTGCCAGCACGCCACTAGGTCGGGGGAACAATGAGCAGTACTTC. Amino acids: CASTPLGRGNNEQYF.

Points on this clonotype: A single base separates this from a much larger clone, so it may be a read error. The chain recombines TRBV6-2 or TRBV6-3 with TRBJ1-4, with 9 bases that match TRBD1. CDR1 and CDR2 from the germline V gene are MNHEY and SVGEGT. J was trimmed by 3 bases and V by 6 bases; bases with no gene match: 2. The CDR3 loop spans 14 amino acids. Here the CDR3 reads CASRRTGANEKLFF. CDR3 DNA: TGTGCCAGCAGGCGGACAGGGGCTAATGAAAAACTGTTTTTT.